The 21 T cell receptor beta chains presented below share a single source sample, sequenced in a study of T cells in Graves' hyperthyroidism and ophthalmopathy. Researchers amplified the TCR beta CDR3 regions from RNA transcripts. In the first-round RT-PCR of the TCR CDR3, the HTBI primer set was used. TCRdb processed the multiplex PCR reads anew with MiXCR; each CDR3 protein has one entry. The sample holds about 400,000 distinct CDR3 sequences; about 15% are singletons and the top ten take over 25%. The sample taken for sequencing was blood. The origin of the receptors is a woman aged 30 to 39 with Graves' hyperthyroidism.

In the case of this clonotype: One end of the junction fails to match germline, which may point to a read error. The chain joins TRBV4-2 to TRBJ2-7, with 11 positions matching TRBD1. The CDR3 spans 15 residues. Looked up from germline, CDR1 is LGHNA and CDR2 is YNFKEQ. CDR3 nucleotide sequence: TGTGCTAGCAGCCAAGGGACAGGGGGGGGGTACGAGCAGTACTTC. Translated, it gives CASSQGTGGGYEQYF.

Points on this clonotype: A read error may be the cause here, since a much bigger clone is one base away. This sequence joins TRBV7-9 and TRBJ2-3; TRBD1 agrees at 7 bases. The CDR3 runs 15 residues. Germline CDR1 is SEHNR and CDR2 is FQNEAQ (reference sequence). This chain's CDR3 is CASSLGDSYTDRQYF. CDR3 DNA: TGTGCCAGCAGCTTAGGGGACAGCTACACAGATAGGCAGTATTTT.

The sample holds many counts of this clonotype. The chain joins TRBV11-2 to TRBJ2-1, with TRBD2 matching over 7 bases. Germline CDR1 reads SGHAT; CDR2 reads FQNNGV. The ends lost 1 base at V and 3 bases at J; junction bases unmatched: 6. CDR3 length: 16 residues. The DNA for the CDR3 is TGTGCCAGCAGCTTAGCTCCGGGAGGCGGCTACAATGAGCAGTTCTTC. Residues: CASSLAPGGGYNEQFF.

This clonotype was seen repeatedly, ten times or more. This is likely a read error, given that the CDR3 carries no conserved phenylalanine or tryptophan at its end. V and J are TRBV11-2 and TRBJ2-7, with TRBD1 matching 10 bases. CDR1 SGHAT and CDR2 FQNNGV come from the germline V gene. V trimming: 1 base; J trimming: 7 bases; junction bases outside the gene matches: 7. The length of the CDR3 is 15 residues. The CDR3 DNA follows: TGTGCCAGCAGCTTAGTCGGGACAGGGGCTCGTGAGCAGTACCTC. Residues: CASSLVGTGAREQYL.

This clonotype has just a few counts. J is TRBJ1-1 and V is TRBV5-1; D is unclear. CDR3 length equals 15 residues. The V gene lost 0 bases and the J gene lost 0 bases, with 9 bases spanning the gap. CDR1 is SGHRS and CDR2 is YFSETQ in the germline V gene. CDR3 sequence: CASSLASTVNTEAFF. CDR3 sequence (DNA): TGCGCCAGCAGCTTGGCGTCCACGGTGAACACTGAAGCTTTCTTT.

This clonotype has ten or more counts. The chain uses TRBV15 and TRBJ1-1, with no clear D. V lost 0 bases and J 2 bases, leaving 7 bases between the germline ends. Germline CDR1 and CDR2: LNHNV and YYDKDF (reference sequence). The CDR3 extends over 14 amino acids. The chain's CDR3 is CATSRDQPNTEAFF. The CDR3 DNA follows: TGTGCCACCAGCAGAGATCAACCTAACACTGAAGCTTTCTTT.

This clonotype was seen just once. The genes are TRBV19 and TRBJ2-2; D is unresolved. Germline CDR1 LNHDA, CDR2 SQIVND (reference sequence). This CDR3 region has 13 residues. Trimming stripped 7 bases from V and 3 bases from J, with 9 bases between. The chain's CDR3 is CASIFWDTGELFF. In nucleotides, the CDR3 is TGTGCCAGTATCTTTTGGGACACCGGGGAGCTGTTTTTT.

This clonotype showed up many times. This chain uses TRBV20-1 with TRBJ2-7; 8 positions match TRBD1. The V gene end was trimmed by 1 base and the J gene end by 4 bases; junction bases not matched to a gene: 3. The CDR3 length is 13 residues. Germline V gives CDR1 DFQATT, CDR2 SNEGSKA (reference sequence). CDR3 residues: CSARAGQEYEQYF. As DNA, the CDR3 is TGCAGTGCTAGAGCGGGACAGGAGTACGAGCAGTACTTC.

The table lists this clonotype with many counts. The chain is built from TRBV2 and TRBJ2-7, with 8 bases fitting TRBD2. The CDR3 length is 17 residues. Per germline, CDR1 SNHLY and CDR2 FYNNEI. Trimming cost V 3 bases and J 3 bases; bases outside gene matches: 13. The CDR3 protein is CASSESFKVAGIYEQYF. CDR3 nucleotide sequence: TGTGCCAGCAGTGAGTCCTTTAAGGTAGCGGGAATCTACGAGCAGTACTTC.

As for this clonotype: One end of the junction does not line up with germline, which may come from a read error. This chain uses TRBV24-1 with TRBJ2-1; TRBD2 aligns across 11 bases. The CDR3 is 17 amino acids. The germline V gene encodes CDR1 KGHDR and CDR2 SFDVKD. The chain's CDR3 is CTTSPSPPGLAVYGQFF. The CDR3 nucleotides read TGTACCACCAGTCCCTCCCCCCCGGGACTAGCGGTCTATGGGCAGTTCTTC.

The J gene is TRBJ1-1, the V gene TRBV29-1; unclear D gene. This CDR3 is built from 15 residues. Trimming removed 5 bases from V and 1 base from J, with 17 bases in between. Germline-derived CDR1 and CDR2 are SQVTM and ANQGSEA. The CDR3 protein is CSVRSLLRQNTEAFF. DNA of the CDR3: TGCAGCGTTCGCTCCCTCCTCAGACAGAACACTGAAGCTTTCTTT. The full variable domain, in which reference TRBV29-1 and TRBJ1-1 provide the parts outside the CDR3, is SAVISQKPSRDICQRGTSLTIQCQVDSQVTMMFWYRQQPGQSLTLIATANQGSEATYESGFVIDKFPISRPNLTFSTLTVSNMSPEDSSIYLCSVRSLLRQNTEAFFGQGTRLTVV.

This clonotype was recorded many times. The CDR3 region has the DNA TGTGCCAGCTCCGGACAGGGAGGATGGGATGAGCAGTTCTTC. This gives the protein CASSGQGGWDEQFF. The chain is built from TRBV18 and TRBJ2-1; 8 nucleotides match TRBD1. Germline assignment: CDR1 KGHSH and CDR2 LQKENI. The CDR3 has 14 amino acids. J gave up 8 bases and V 6 bases, and 9 bases lay outside the gene matches. The full variable domain, with the rest looked up from reference TRBV18 and TRBJ2-1, is NAGVMQNPRHLVRRRGQEARLRCSPMKGHSHVYWYRQLPEEGLKFMVYLQKENIIDESGMPKERFSAEFPKEGPSILRIQQVVRGDSAAYFCASSGQGGWDEQFFGPGTRLTVL.

The sample holds many counts of this clonotype. V is TRBV7-2 and J is TRBJ2-7; 14 nucleotides align to TRBD2. Losses at the gene ends were 5 bases for V and 2 bases for J; bases not matched to a gene: 11. The CDR3 has 18 residues. Germline loops: CDR1 SGHTA, CDR2 FQGNSA. The CDR3 sequence is CASSLHRTSGRSPYEQYF. The CDR3 region has the DNA TGTGCCAGCAGCCTCCACAGGACTAGCGGGAGGTCCCCCTACGAGCAGTACTTC.

This clonotype was seen ten or more times. The chain joins TRBV28 to TRBJ1-2, with 7 bases fitting TRBD1. Germline CDR1 and CDR2: MDHEN and SYDVKM. The CDR3 extends over 12 amino acids. The V and J ends lost 4 bases and 7 bases, in that order; junction bases with no gene match: 3. The CDR3 protein is CASSYPGGGYTF. CDR3 sequence (DNA): TGTGCCAGCAGTTACCCAGGGGGTGGCTACACCTTC.

J is TRBJ2-2 and V is TRBV6-1; D is possibly TRBD1 or TRBD2 (5 bases each). V was pared by 2 bases and J by 4 bases, with 14 bases between. This CDR3 has 16 residues. Germline V gene lookup returns CDR1 MNHNS and CDR2 SASEGT. This CDR3 reads CASSEFEGFATGELFF. The CDR3 region has the DNA TGTGCCAGCAGTGAATTTGAGGGGTTTGCCACCGGGGAGCTGTTTTTT.

As regards this clonotype: This may be a read error: a much more frequent sequence differs by one nucleotide. The CDR3 DNA reads as TGTGCCAGCAGTGCCGGGACAGGGAGTCAAGCCAACTATGGCTACGCCTTC. Its translation: CASSAGTGSQANYGYAF. The V and J genes are TRBV2 and TRBJ1-2, with 9 positions matching TRBD1. From germline, CDR1 is SNHLY and CDR2 FYNNEI. This CDR3 has 17 residues.

This clonotype occurred a few times. The V and J genes are TRBV10-3 and TRBJ1-4, with 8 nucleotides matching TRBD1. In germline, CDR1 is ENHRY, CDR2 SYGVKD. The CDR3 consists of 17 residues. J lost 0 bases, V lost 7 bases, and 10 bases had no gene match. CDR3 sequence: CAITSGTGTATNEKLFF. The CDR3 DNA reads TGTGCCATCACCTCCGGGACAGGTACCGCAACTAATGAAAAACTGTTTTTT.

This clonotype was recorded many times. The J gene is TRBJ2-1, the V gene TRBV2; the D is unclear. Germline V CDR1 and CDR2: SNHLY, FYNNEI. The CDR3 is 12 residues long. The V end lost 1 base, the J end lost 13 bases, and 11 bases lay between the germline ends. DNA of the CDR3: TGTGCCAGCAGTGAAGGAGGTGGAGTACAGTTCTTC. Amino acid sequence: CASSEGGGVQFF. Filled out from reference TRBV2 and TRBJ2-1, the complete variable domain reads EPEVTQTPSHQVTQMGQEVILRCVPISNHLYFYWYRQILGQKVEFLVSFYNNEISEKSEIFDDQFSVERPDGSNFTLKIRSTKLEDSAMYFCASSEGGGVQFFGPGTRLTVL.

This clonotype was seen ten or more times. V is TRBV27 and J is TRBJ2-1; D unresolved. The CDR3 runs to 14 residues. Germline-derived CDR1 and CDR2 are MNHEY and SMNVEV (reference sequence). V was trimmed by 4 bases and J by 1 base, leaving 8 bases between them. CDR3 amino acids: CASSYRLSYNEQFF. The CDR3, as DNA: TGTGCCAGCAGTTATCGGCTTTCCTACAATGAGCAGTTCTTC.

This clonotype was observed a few times. The chain uses TRBV6-1 and TRBJ2-1; TRBD1 agrees at 9 bases. The CDR3 contains 12 residues. CDR1 MNHNS and CDR2 SASEGT come from the germline V gene. V shed 6 bases, J shed 9 bases, and the junction held 3 bases outside the gene matches. CDR3 amino acids: CASSQTGGEQFF. The CDR3 region has the DNA TGTGCCAGCAGCCAGACAGGGGGTGAGCAGTTCTTC.

The chain combines TRBV4-1 with TRBJ1-1; D is unresolved. CDR3 length: 14 residues. Germline values: CDR1 MGHRA, CDR2 YSYEKL. The V and J ends lost 4 bases and 10 bases respectively, with 19 bases between them. The CDR3 nucleotides read TGCGCCAGCAGCCCCCCGGACCTCGACAAAGGAGCTTTCTTT. This codes for CASSPPDLDKGAFF.